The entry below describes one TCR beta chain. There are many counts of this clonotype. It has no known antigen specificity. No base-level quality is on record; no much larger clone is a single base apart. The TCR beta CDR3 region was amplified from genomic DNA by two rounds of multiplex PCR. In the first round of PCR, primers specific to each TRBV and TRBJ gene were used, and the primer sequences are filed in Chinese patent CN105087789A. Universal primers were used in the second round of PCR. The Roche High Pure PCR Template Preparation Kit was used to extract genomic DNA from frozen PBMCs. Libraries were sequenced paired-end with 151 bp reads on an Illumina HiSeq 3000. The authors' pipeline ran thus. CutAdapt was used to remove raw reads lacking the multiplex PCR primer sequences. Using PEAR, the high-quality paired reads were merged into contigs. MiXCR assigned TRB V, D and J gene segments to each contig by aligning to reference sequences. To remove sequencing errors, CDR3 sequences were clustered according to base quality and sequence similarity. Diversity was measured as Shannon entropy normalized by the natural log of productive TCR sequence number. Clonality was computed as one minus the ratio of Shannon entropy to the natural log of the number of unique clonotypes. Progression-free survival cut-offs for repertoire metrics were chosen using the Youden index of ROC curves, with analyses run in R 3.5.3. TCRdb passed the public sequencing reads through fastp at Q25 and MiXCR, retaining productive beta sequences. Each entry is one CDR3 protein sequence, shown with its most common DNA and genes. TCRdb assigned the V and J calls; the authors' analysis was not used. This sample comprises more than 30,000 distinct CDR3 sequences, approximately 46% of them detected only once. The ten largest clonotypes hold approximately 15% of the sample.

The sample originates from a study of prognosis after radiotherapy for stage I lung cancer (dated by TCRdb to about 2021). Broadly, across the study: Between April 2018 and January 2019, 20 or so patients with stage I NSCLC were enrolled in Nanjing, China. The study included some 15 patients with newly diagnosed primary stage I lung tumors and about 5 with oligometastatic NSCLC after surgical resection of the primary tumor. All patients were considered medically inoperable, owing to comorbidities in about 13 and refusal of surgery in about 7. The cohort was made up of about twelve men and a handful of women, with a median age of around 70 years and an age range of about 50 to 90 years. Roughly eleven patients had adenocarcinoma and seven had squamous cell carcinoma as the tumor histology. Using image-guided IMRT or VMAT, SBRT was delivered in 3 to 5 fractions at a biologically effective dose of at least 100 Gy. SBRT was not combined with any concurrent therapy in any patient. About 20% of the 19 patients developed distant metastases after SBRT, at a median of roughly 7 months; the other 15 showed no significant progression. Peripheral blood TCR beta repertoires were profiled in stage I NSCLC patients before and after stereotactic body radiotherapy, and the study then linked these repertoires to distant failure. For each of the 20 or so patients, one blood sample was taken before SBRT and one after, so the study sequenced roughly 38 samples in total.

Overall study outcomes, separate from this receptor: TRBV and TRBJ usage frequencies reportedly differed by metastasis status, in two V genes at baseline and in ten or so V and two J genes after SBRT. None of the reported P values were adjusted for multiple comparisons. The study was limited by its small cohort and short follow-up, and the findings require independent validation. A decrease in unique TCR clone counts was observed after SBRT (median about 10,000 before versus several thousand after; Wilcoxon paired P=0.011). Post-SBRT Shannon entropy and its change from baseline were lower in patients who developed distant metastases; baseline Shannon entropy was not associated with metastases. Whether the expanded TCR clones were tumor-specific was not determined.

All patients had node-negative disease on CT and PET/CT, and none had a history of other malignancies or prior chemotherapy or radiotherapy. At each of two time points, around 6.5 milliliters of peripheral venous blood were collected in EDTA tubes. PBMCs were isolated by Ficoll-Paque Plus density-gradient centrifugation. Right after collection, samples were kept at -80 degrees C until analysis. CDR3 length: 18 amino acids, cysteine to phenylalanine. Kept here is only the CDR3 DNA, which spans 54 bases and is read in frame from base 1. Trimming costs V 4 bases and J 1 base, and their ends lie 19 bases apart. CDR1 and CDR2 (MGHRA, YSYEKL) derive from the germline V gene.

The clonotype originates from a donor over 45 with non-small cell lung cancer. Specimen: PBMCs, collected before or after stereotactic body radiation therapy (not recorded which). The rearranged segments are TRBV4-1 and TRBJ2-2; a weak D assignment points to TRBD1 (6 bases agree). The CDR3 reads CASSLGTTGYMNTGELFF. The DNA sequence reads TGCGCCAGCAGCCTCGGGACCACAGGGTATATGAACACCGGGGAGCTGTTTTTT.